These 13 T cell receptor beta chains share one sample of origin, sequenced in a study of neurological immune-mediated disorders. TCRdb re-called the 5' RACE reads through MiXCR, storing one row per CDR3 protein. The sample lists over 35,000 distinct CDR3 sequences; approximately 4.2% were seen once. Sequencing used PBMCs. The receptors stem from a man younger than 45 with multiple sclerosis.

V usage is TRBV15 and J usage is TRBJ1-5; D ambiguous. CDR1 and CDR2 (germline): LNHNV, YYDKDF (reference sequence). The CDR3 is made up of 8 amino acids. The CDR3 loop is CSNQPQHF. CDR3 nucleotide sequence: TGTAGCAATCAGCCCCAGCATTTT.

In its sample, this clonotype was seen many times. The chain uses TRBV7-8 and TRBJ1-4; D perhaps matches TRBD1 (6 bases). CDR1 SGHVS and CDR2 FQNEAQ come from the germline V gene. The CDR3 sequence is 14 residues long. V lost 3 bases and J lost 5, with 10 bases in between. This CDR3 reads CASSFGRGNEKLFF. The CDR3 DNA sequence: TGTGCCAGCAGCTTTGGCAGGGGCAATGAAAAACTGTTTTTT. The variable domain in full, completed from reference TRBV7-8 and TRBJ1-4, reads GAGVSQSPRYKVAKRGQDVALRCDPISGHVSLFWYQQALGQGPEFLTYFQNEAQLDKSGLPSDRFFAERPEGSVSTLKIQRTQQEDSAVYLCASSFGRGNEKLFFGSGTQLSVL.

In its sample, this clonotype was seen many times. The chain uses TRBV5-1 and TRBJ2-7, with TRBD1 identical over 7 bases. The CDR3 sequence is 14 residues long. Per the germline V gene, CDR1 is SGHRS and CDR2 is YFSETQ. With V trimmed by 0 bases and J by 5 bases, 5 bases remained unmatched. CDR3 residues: CASSLATQGDEQYF. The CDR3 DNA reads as TGCGCCAGCAGCTTGGCCACCCAGGGGGACGAGCAGTACTTC.

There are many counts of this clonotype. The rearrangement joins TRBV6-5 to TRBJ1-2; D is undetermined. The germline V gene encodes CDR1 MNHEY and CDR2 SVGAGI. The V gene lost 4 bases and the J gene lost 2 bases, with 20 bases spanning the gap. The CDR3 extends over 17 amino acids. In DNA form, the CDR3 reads TGTGCCAGCAGTTCCATCAAATTTCCCGGTGACAACTATGGCTACACCTTC. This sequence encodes CASSSIKFPGDNYGYTF.

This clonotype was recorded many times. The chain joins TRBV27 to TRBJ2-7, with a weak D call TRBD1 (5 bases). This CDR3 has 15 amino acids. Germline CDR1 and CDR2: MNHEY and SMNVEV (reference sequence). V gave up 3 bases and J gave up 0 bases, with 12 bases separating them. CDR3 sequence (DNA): TGTGCCAGCAGTTTCAGGGATTTTCCCTCCTACGAGCAGTACTTC. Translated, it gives CASSFRDFPSYEQYF.

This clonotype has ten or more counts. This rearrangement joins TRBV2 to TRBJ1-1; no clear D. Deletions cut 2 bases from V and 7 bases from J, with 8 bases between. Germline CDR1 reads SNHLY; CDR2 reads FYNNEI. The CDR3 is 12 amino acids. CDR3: CASSEKFGEAFF. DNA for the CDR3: TGTGCCAGCAGTGAAAAGTTTGGTGAAGCTTTCTTT.

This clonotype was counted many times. The CDR3 is CASSYGTPETQYF. As DNA, the CDR3 is TGTGCCAGCAGTTACGGGACTCCTGAGACCCAGTACTTC. The chain has TRBV6-2 or TRBV6-3 and TRBJ2-5, with D maybe TRBD2 (6 bases). V was shortened by 2 bases and J by 5 bases, with 9 bases between the two germline ends. CDR3 length: 13 amino acids. CDR1 and CDR2 from the germline V gene are MNHEY and SVGEGT.

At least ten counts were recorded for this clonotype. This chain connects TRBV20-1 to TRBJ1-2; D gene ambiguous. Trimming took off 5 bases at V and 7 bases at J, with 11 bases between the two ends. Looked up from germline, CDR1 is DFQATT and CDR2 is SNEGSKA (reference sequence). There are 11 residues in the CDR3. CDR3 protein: CSAPKSPGYTF. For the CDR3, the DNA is TGCAGTGCTCCGAAATCTCCTGGCTACACCTTC.

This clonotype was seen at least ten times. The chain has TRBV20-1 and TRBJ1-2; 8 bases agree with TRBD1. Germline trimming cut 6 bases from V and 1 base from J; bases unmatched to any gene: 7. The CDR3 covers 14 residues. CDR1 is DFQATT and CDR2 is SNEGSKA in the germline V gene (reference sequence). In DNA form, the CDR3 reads TGCAGTGCCCCTAACAGGGGGGATAACTATGGCTACACCTTC. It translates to CSAPNRGDNYGYTF.

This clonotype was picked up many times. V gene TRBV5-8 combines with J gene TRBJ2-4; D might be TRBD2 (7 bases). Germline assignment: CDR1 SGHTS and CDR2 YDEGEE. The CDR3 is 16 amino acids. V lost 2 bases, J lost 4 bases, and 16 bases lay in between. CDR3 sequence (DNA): TGTGCCAGCAGCTTAAGGGTAGGGGGGGCGAAAAACATTCAGTACTTC. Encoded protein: CASSLRVGGAKNIQYF.

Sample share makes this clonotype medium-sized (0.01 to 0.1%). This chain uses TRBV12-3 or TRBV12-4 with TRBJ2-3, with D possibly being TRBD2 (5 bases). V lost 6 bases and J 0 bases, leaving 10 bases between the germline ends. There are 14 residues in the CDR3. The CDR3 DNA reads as TGTGCCAGCAGCCAAGCGGTTAGCACAGATACGCAGTATTTT. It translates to CASSQAVSTDTQYF.

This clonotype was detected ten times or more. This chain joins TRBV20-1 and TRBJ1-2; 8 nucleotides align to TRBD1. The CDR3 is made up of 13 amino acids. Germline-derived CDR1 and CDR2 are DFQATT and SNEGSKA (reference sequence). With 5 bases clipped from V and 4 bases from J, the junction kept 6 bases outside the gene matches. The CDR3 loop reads CSASTGASYGYTF. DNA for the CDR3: TGCAGTGCTTCGACAGGGGCCTCCTATGGCTACACCTTC.

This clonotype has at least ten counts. The CDR3 nucleotides read TGCAGTGCTTTACGGGGGGGAATAGAGACCCAGTACTTC. It encodes CSALRGGIETQYF. The rearrangement links TRBV20-1 to TRBJ2-5, with 8 bases fitting TRBD2. Germline values: CDR1 DFQATT, CDR2 SNEGSKA (reference sequence). V trimming: 5 bases; J trimming: 4 bases; junction bases outside the gene matches: 6. This CDR3 has 13 residues.